This record concerns one TCR beta chain sequence. Antigen unknown. Sequenced by immunoSEQ multiplex PCR; TCRdb stores in-frame clones only, minus some. The table includes 20,000 or so clones, just under 85% detected once. This entry comes from a study of lymphopenia after photon versus proton radiotherapy. Germline V lookup: CDR1 MDHEN, CDR2 SYDVKM. This CDR3 comprises 16 residues. The junction had 11 bases not matched to a gene; V was cut back by 6 bases and J by 3 bases. Study-wide results and caveats: Post-nadir diversity loss with photons came from oligoclonal expansion, particularly CD8+ Temra cells. Relative stability marked proton patients; photon patients lost diversity and naive cells. Post-nadir TCR diversity decline inversely tracked overall survival among those who died. Only patients who died were analyzed for survival; proton advantage is unproven.

The chain combines TRBV28 with TRBJ2-3, with 8 bases that match TRBD1. The sequence was obtained from a woman aged 45-65 years with pancreatic cancer. The input for sequencing was peripheral blood, taken from a patient treated with photon-based radiotherapy. CDR3 sequence (DNA): TGTGCCAGCAGGACTACAAGGACAGGGTCGACAGATACGCAGTATTTT. Translated: CASRTTRTGSTDTQYF. The variable domain in full, completed from reference TRBV28 and TRBJ2-3, reads DVKVTQSSRYLVKRTGEKVFLECVQDMDHENMFWYRQDPGLGLRLIYFSYDVKMKEKGDIPEGYSVSREKKERFSLILESASTNQTSMYLCASRTTRTGSTDTQYFGPGTRLTVL.